A single sample gave rise to the 10 T cell receptor beta chains below, sequenced in a study of T cells in lung cancer brain metastases. Clones were sequenced by immunoSEQ multiplex PCR, and TCRdb holds only the in-frame ones, with some missing. This sample has a few thousand clones, with about 85% found just once. The sample was tumor tissue from a brain metastasis. These receptors all come from a woman in her forties or fifties with non-small cell lung cancer that had spread to the brain.

The chain links TRBV28 to TRBJ1-1; D unresolved. Germline CDR1 MDHEN, CDR2 SYDVKM. Trimming took 7 bases from V and 5 from J, leaving 8 bases between them. The CDR3 totals 11 residues. The DNA of the CDR3 is TGTGCCAGCAAAAAGGGAACTGAAGCTTTCTTT. Its protein is CASKKGTEAFF.

The gene calls are TRBV18 and TRBJ1-2; D may be TRBD1 (6 bases). The CDR3 runs 14 residues. Trimming pared 3 bases from V and 4 bases from J, leaving 12 bases between. Looked up from germline, CDR1 is KGHSH and CDR2 is LQKENI. The CDR3 protein is CASSPTGDLYGYTF. Here the CDR3 DNA reads TGTGCCAGCTCACCGACAGGCGACCTCTATGGCTACACCTTC.

This chain connects TRBV5-4 to TRBJ2-1; D assignment may be TRBD1 or TRBD2 (6 bases each). CDR1 is SGHNT, CDR2 YYREEE, per germline (reference sequence). V was clipped by 8 bases and J by 7 bases, with 16 bases between them. The CDR3 is 13 residues long. The CDR3 region is CASKGGDGNEQFF. The CDR3 DNA is TGTGCCAGTAAGGGGGGAGATGGGAATGAGCAGTTCTTC.

A few counts support this clone. This sample also contains other DNA sequences that code for the same CDR3. This chain uses TRBV5-6 with TRBJ1-1; D gene unclear. Per germline, CDR1 SGHDT and CDR2 YYEEEE. V was shortened by 2 bases and J by 4 bases, with 12 bases between the two germline ends. The CDR3 extends over 14 amino acids. CDR3 amino acids: CASSLGYKVTEAFF. The CDR3 DNA sequence: TGTGCCAGCAGCTTAGGGTATAAAGTCACTGAAGCTTTCTTT.

This clone has a single count. This chain connects TRBV12-2 to TRBJ1-5. TRBV12-2 is an annotated pseudogene. The CDR3 is 15 amino acids. This CDR3 reads CASRLAHPRGQPQHF. The DNA for the CDR3 is TGTGCAAGTCGCTTAGCCCACCCTCGGGGACAGCCCCAGCATTTT.

The CDR3, as DNA: TGTGCCAGCAGTGATGAGTTATCTGAAGCTTTCTTT. The encoded protein is CASSDELSEAFF. The chain joins TRBV2 to TRBJ1-1; no definite D call. This CDR3 is 12 amino acids long. Germline loops: CDR1 SNHLY, CDR2 FYNNEI. Trimming stripped 3 bases from V and 6 bases from J, with 8 bases between. Combining the CDR3 with reference TRBV2 and TRBJ1-1 gives the whole variable domain EPEVTQTPSHQVTQMGQEVILRCVPISNHLYFYWYRQILGQKVEFLVSFYNNEISEKSEIFDDQFSVERPDGSNFTLKIRSTKLEDSAMYFCASSDELSEAFFGQGTRLTVV.

The chain uses TRBV5-6 and TRBJ1-5; 7 nucleotides align to TRBD1. The germline V gene has CDR1 SGHDT and CDR2 YYEEEE. The CDR3 sequence is 16 residues long. With V trimmed by 4 bases and J by 4 bases, 11 bases remained unmatched. DNA for the CDR3: TGTGCCAGCAGCCGGTCCGACAGGGTTAGAAATCAGCCCCAGCATTTT. This gives the protein CASSRSDRVRNQPQHF.

The V call is TRBV25-1, the J call TRBJ2-3, with D hard to call. The CDR3 is 13 residues long. Trimming took 2 bases from V and 8 from J, leaving 11 bases between them. Germline CDR1 and CDR2: MGHDK and SYGVNS. CDR3 residues: CASSEASPPTQYF. The CDR3 DNA reads TGTGCCAGCAGTGAAGCTTCCCCCCCTACGCAGTATTTT.

The gene calls are TRBV5-1 and TRBJ1-5; no reliable D call. This CDR3 has 13 amino acids. Germline V CDR1 and CDR2: SGHRS, YFSETQ. Trimming removed 1 base at V and 0 bases at J, with 2 bases between. CDR3 sequence: CASSLHSNQPQHF. For the CDR3, the DNA is TGCGCCAGCAGCTTGCATAGCAATCAGCCCCAGCATTTT.

This chain links TRBV7-8 with TRBJ2-4; D ambiguous. The CDR3 loop spans 15 amino acids. CDR1 and CDR2 (germline): SGHVS, FQNEAQ. V lost 5 bases and J 2 bases, leaving 13 bases between the germline ends. The chain's CDR3 is CASSHSMGSKNIQYF. The CDR3 region has the DNA TGTGCCAGCAGCCACTCCATGGGGTCCAAAAACATTCAGTACTTC.